Listed here are 5 T cell receptor beta chains from one sample, sequenced in a study of blood T cell repertoires in COVID-19. The table came from immunoSEQ multiplex PCR; TCRdb's copy has only in-frame clones and leaves some out. The table lists around 300,000 clones, under 90% of them singletons, with about 1.7% in the top ten. Material: PBMCs or T cells enriched from blood (not recorded which). The receptors derive from a woman between 40 and 55 years old who had recovered from COVID-19.

The gene calls are TRBV5-8 and TRBJ1-2; 8 nucleotides align to TRBD1. Unmatched junction bases numbered 4, after V lost 4 bases and J lost 2 bases. Per the germline V gene, CDR1 is SGHTS and CDR2 is YDEGEE. The CDR3 runs to 14 residues. Here the CDR3 reads CASSRRTGNYGYTF. The DNA for the CDR3 is TGTGCCAGCAGCAGACGGACAGGGAACTATGGCTACACCTTC.

This chain joins TRBV29-1 and TRBJ2-2, with 9 positions matching TRBD1. Germline-derived CDR1 and CDR2 are SQVTM and ANQGSEA. The CDR3 totals 16 residues. V dropped 5 bases and J dropped 6; count of bases not matched to a gene: 13. The CDR3 DNA reads TGCAGCGTTCCTAAGGGACAGGGAAATCGCGCCGGGGAGCTGTTTTTT. This gives the protein CSVPKGQGNRAGELFF.

The rearrangement links TRBV6-4 to TRBJ1-6; D may be TRBD1 (5 bases). The germline CDR1 and CDR2 sequences are MRHNA and SNTAGT. The CDR3 extends over 13 amino acids. Trimming pared 6 bases from V and 7 bases from J, leaving 10 bases between. The CDR3 region has the DNA TGTGCCAGCAGCGACAGCGGAAATTCACCCCTCCACTTT. Translation gives CASSDSGNSPLHF.

The chain employs TRBV2 and TRBJ1-1; perhaps TRBD1 as D (5 bases). The CDR3 has 13 residues. Trimming pared 7 bases from V and 4 bases from J, leaving 13 bases between. Germline V gene lookup returns CDR1 SNHLY and CDR2 FYNNEI. The CDR3 sequence is CASTLADSTEAFF. In DNA form, the CDR3 reads TGTGCCAGCACTTTAGCTGACAGCACTGAAGCTTTCTTT.

The chain carries TRBV7-6 and TRBJ2-2; no reliable D call. Germline loops: CDR1 SGHVS, CDR2 FNYEAQ. The CDR3 loop spans 14 amino acids. V shed 1 base and J shed 4 bases, with 7 bases lying between them. This CDR3 is CASSLGGATGELFF. CDR3 DNA: TGTGCCAGCAGCTTAGGCGGAGCCACCGGGGAGCTGTTTTTT.